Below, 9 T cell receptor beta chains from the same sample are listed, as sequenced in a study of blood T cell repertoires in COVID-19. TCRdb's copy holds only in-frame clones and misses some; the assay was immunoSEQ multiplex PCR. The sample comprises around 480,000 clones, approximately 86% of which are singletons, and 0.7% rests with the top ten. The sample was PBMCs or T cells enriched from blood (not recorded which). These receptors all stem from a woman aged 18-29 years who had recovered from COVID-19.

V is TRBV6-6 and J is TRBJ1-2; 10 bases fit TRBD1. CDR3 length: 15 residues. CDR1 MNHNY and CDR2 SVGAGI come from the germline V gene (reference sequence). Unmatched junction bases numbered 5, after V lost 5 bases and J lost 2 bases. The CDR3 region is CASSTGTGENYGYTF. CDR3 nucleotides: TGTGCCAGCAGTACGGGGACAGGGGAGAACTATGGCTACACCTTC.

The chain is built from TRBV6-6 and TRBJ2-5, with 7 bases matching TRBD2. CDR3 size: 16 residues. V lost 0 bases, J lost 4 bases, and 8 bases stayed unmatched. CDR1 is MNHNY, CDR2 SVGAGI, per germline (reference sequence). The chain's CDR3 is CASSYSRQRGPETQYF. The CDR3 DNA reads TGTGCCAGCAGTTACTCGAGACAGCGGGGTCCAGAGACCCAGTACTTC.

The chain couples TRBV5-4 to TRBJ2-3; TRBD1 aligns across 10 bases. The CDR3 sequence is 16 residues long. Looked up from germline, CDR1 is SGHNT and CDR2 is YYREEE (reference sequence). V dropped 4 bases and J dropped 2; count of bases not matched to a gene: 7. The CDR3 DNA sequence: TGTGCCAGCAGCACCAGACAGGGGGCCTACACAGATACGCAGTATTTT. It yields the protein CASSTRQGAYTDTQYF.

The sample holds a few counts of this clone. The CDR3, as DNA: TGTGCCACCAGCAGAGATTTATCCACTGAAGCTTTCTTT. Translating it yields CATSRDLSTEAFF. The chain carries TRBV15 and TRBJ1-1; no clear D. The CDR3 runs to 13 residues. The germline V gene encodes CDR1 LNHNV and CDR2 YYDKDF (reference sequence). The germline V and J ends were trimmed by 0 bases and 4 bases, with 6 bases remaining between them.

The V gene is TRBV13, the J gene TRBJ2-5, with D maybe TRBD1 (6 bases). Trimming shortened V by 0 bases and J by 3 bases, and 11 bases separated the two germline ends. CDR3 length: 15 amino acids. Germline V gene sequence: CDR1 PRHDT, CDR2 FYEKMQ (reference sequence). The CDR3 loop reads CASSLGGAMEETQYF. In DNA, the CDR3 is TGTGCCAGCAGCTTAGGGGGGGCTATGGAAGAGACCCAGTACTTC. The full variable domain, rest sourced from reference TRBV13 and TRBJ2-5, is AAGVIQSPRHLIKEKRETATLKCYPIPRHDTVYWYQQGPGQDPQFLISFYEKMQSDKGSIPDRFSAQQFSDYHSELNMSSLELGDSALYFCASSLGGAMEETQYFGPGTRLLVL.

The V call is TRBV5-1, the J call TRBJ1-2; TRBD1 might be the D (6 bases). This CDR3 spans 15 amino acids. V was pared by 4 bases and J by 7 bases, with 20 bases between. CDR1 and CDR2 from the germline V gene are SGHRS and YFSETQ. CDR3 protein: CASSPEGGREGGYTF. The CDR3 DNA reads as TGCGCCAGCAGCCCGGAGGGGGGCAGGGAGGGTGGCTACACCTTC.

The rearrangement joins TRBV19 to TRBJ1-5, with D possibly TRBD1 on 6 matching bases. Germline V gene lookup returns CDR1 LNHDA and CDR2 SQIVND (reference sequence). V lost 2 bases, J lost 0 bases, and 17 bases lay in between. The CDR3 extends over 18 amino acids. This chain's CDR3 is CASSIIGGRKYSNQPQHF. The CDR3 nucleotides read TGTGCCAGTAGTATAATAGGGGGACGGAAATATAGCAATCAGCCCCAGCATTTT.

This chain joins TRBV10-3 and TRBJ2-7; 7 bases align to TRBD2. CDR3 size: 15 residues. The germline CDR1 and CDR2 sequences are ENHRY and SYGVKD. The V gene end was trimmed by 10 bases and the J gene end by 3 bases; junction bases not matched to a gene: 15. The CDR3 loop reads CATTSGTSASYEQYF. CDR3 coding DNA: TGTGCCACCACTTCGGGAACTAGCGCAAGCTACGAGCAGTACTTC.

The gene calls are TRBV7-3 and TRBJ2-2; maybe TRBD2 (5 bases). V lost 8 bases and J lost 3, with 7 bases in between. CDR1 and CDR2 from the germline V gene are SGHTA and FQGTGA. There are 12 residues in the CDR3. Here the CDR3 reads CASAGDTGELFF. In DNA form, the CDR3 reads TGTGCCAGCGCGGGCGACACCGGGGAGCTGTTTTTT.